This TCR beta chain was captured in a study of type 1 regulatory T cells. For the study at large: An in vitro protocol generated T-allo10, a Tr1-enriched, alloantigen-specific CD4 T cell product. Study-wide results and caveats: Type 1 regulatory T cells had a more restricted TCR repertoire than non-type 1 regulatory T cells.

The CDR3 length is 14 residues. Germline V gene data show CDR1 as SEHNR and CDR2 as FQNEAQ (reference sequence). The V end lost 1 base, the J end lost 5 bases, and 9 bases lay between the germline ends. Worth noting for this clonotype: Its antigen is not known.

From the reads, TCRdb called clonotypes with MiXCR, one entry per CDR3 protein. Of fewer than 75,000 distinct CDR3 sequences in the sample, about 50% were seen once. The chain couples TRBV7-9 to TRBJ1-5, with a tentative D call TRBD1 (6 bases). The TCR originated in a human donor in good health. The sequencing sample was made of cultured non-Tr1 T cells, either the whole culture or a sorted T cell fraction (not recorded which). The CDR3 DNA follows: TGTGCCAGCAGCTTAGACAGGGTCGATCAGCCCCAGCATTTT. Protein: CASSLDRVDQPQHF.